This T cell receptor beta chain is drawn from a study of shared clonotypes between healthy human individuals. Study information: Each donor had three CD4 naive, three CD4 memory, two CD8 naive and one CD8 memory plate.

Regarding the study as a whole: Non-shared clonotypes displayed generation probabilities falling below those of clonotypes present in all four donors. Few donors restricted represented genetic and exposure-history diversity.

V lost 4 bases to trimming and J lost 4 bases; unmatched junction nucleotides: 5. The CDR3 has 14 amino acids. In germline, CDR1 is SEHNR, CDR2 FQNEAQ (reference sequence). Per the original methods: Filtering differed for immunoSEQ, which gave only junction sequences without quality scores. Clones were sequenced by immunoSEQ multiplex PCR, and TCRdb holds only the in-frame ones, with some missing. V and J calls and clone size are given by that table; D and trimming were obtained from the DNA. Here the sample spans nearly 2 million clones, approximately 94% being singletons. As for this clone: The antigen remains undetermined. In the same sample, other DNA sequences code for this CDR3.

Naive CD8 cells comprised CD45RO-negative, CCR7-positively selected cells, excluding terminally differentiated effector memory CD45RA+ cells. This TCR was recovered from a man between 18 and 29 years old in good health. The source material was naive CD8+ T cells sorted from blood. The chain combines TRBV7-9 with TRBJ2-7; TRBD1 agrees at 9 bases. The CDR3 sequence: CASSWGQGSYEQYF. CDR3 sequence (DNA): TGTGCCAGCAGCTGGGGACAGGGCTCGTACGAGCAGTACTTC.